One and the same sample provided the 15 T cell receptor beta chains below, sequenced in a study of T-cell memory formation after mild COVID-19. Via MiXCR, TCRdb re-called the 5' RACE reads, giving one row per CDR3 protein. The repertoire holds almost 250,000 distinct CDR3 sequences, with just over 15% as singletons. The sequencing sample was made of PBMCs or a T cell subset sorted from them (not recorded which). These receptors were taken from an adult woman who had mild COVID-19 (a few samples of this study predate the infection). Cell type and time point are not known.

The chain links TRBV30 to TRBJ2-3; either TRBD1 or TRBD2 may fit D (5 bases each). CDR1 is GTSNPN and CDR2 is SVGIG in the germline V gene (reference sequence). Trimming removed 3 bases at V and 14 bases at J, with 21 bases between. The CDR3 contains 13 residues. The CDR3 region has the DNA TGTGCCTGGAGCCTGATGGGGACGACCTCTCGGTATTTT. This sequence encodes CAWSLMGTTSRYF. The full variable domain, rest sourced from reference TRBV30 and TRBJ2-3, is SQTIHQWPATLVQPVGSPLSLECTVEGTSNPNLYWYRQAAGRGLQLLFYSVGIGQISSEVPQNLSASRPQDRQFILSSKKLLLSDSGFYLCAWSLMGTTSRYFGPGTRLTVL.

The chain is built from TRBV19 and TRBJ1-5; D possibly corresponds to TRBD1 (6 bases). CDR3 length equals 15 residues. In germline, CDR1 is LNHDA, CDR2 SQIVND (reference sequence). Trimming removed 3 bases from V and 4 bases from J, with 13 bases in between. The chain's CDR3 is CASSIEQGRNQPQHF. CDR3 sequence (DNA): TGTGCCAGTAGTATTGAACAGGGAAGAAATCAGCCCCAGCATTTT.

The chain employs TRBV6-1 and TRBJ2-7, with 8 bases identical to TRBD2. Germline lookup yields CDR1 MNHNS and CDR2 SASEGT. The CDR3 totals 14 residues. The junction had 9 bases not matched to a gene; V was cut back by 6 bases and J by 5 bases. In DNA form, the CDR3 reads TGTGCCAGCAGGGCCGCGGGGGGTAACGACGAGCAGTACTTC. Protein product: CASRAAGGNDEQYF.

This clonotype came up a few times. CDR3 in amino acids: CSARGRGADILNEQYF. DNA for the CDR3: TGCAGTGCTAGGGGTCGCGGGGCAGATATTTTGAACGAGCAGTACTTC. This chain joins TRBV20-1 and TRBJ2-7; the D gene is possibly TRBD2 (6 bases). Trimming removed 3 bases from V and 5 bases from J, with 23 bases in between. The CDR3 contains 16 residues. Germline V gene data show CDR1 as DFQATT and CDR2 as SNEGSKA (reference sequence).

In DNA, the CDR3 is TGTGCCAGCAGCTTGAGCAGGGGGCCAGGCTCTGGGGCCAACGTCCTGACTTTC. Its translation: CASSLSRGPGSGANVLTF. This chain uses TRBV7-9 with TRBJ2-6; 8 nucleotides agree with TRBD1. The J segment lost 0 bases and the V segment lost 3 bases, leaving 7 bases of the junction unmatched. Germline CDR1 and CDR2: SEHNR and FQNEAQ (reference sequence). The CDR3 spans 18 residues.

J is TRBJ2-1 and V is TRBV7-2; TRBD2 aligns across 7 bases. Germline CDR1 reads SGHTA; CDR2 reads FQGNSA. The V and J ends lost 5 bases and 6 bases, in that order; junction bases with no gene match: 10. This CDR3 spans 15 amino acids. The CDR3 sequence is CASSRGGPGGNEQFF. The CDR3 region has the DNA TGTGCCAGCAGCCGGGGAGGGCCCGGGGGCAATGAGCAGTTCTTC.

As DNA, the CDR3 is TGTGCCAGCAGCTCGGTAGTGATATGGGGGCGCGACACTGAAGCTTTCTTT. Amino acids: CASSSVVIWGRDTEAFF. The chain is built from TRBV5-6 and TRBJ1-1; D is possibly TRBD1 (6 bases). CDR1 and CDR2 from the germline V gene are SGHDT and YYEEEE. CDR3 length: 17 amino acids. V was clipped by 3 bases and J by 3 bases, with 21 bases between them.

V usage is TRBV18 and J usage is TRBJ1-1, with a weak D call TRBD1 (5 bases). This CDR3 spans 12 amino acids. CDR1 and CDR2 from the germline V gene are KGHSH and LQKENI. V lost 3 bases and J lost 8, with 10 bases in between. The CDR3 here is CASSPTVPEAFF. The CDR3 DNA reads as TGTGCCAGCTCACCGACAGTCCCAGAAGCTTTCTTT.

In its sample, this clonotype was seen a few times. The CDR3 DNA reads TGCAGTGCCCCGATGACTAATGAAAAACTGTTTTTT. It encodes CSAPMTNEKLFF. V is TRBV20-1 and J is TRBJ1-4, with D unresolved. The CDR3 runs 12 residues. Germline lookup yields CDR1 DFQATT and CDR2 SNEGSKA (reference sequence). Trimming removed 6 bases at V and 2 bases at J, with 7 bases between.

This clonotype occurred many times. The genes are TRBV19 and TRBJ2-7, with TRBD1 matching 9 bases. This CDR3 comprises 13 residues. The ends lost 10 bases at V and 3 bases at J; junction bases unmatched: 7. Germline V lookup: CDR1 LNHDA, CDR2 SQIVND (reference sequence). CDR3 sequence reads: CATRPGQGYEQYF. The CDR3 nucleotides read TGTGCCACGCGACCGGGACAGGGCTACGAGCAGTACTTC.

This clonotype was picked up many times. The chain combines TRBV5-1 with TRBJ2-7; D call uncertain. The length of the CDR3 is 13 residues. Germline V gene sequence: CDR1 SGHRS, CDR2 YFSETQ. V lost 1 base and J 3 bases, leaving 8 bases between the germline ends. The CDR3 sequence: CASSLISSYEQYF. DNA for the CDR3: TGCGCCAGCAGCTTGATTTCCAGCTACGAGCAGTACTTC.

The chain carries TRBV6-6 and TRBJ2-5; perhaps TRBD2 as D (7 bases). Trimming took off 6 bases at V and 3 bases at J, with 14 bases between the two ends. This CDR3 is built from 14 residues. The germline CDR1 and CDR2 sequences are MNHNY and SVGAGI (reference sequence). The DNA for the CDR3 is TGTGCCAGCAGCGCGGAGGGGGGGGAAGAGACCCAGTACTTC. Translated, it gives CASSAEGGEETQYF.

The gene calls are TRBV4-1 and TRBJ2-3; no reliable D call. Trimming removed 1 base from V and 6 bases from J, with 14 bases in between. The CDR3 runs 15 residues. Germline V gene sequence: CDR1 MGHRA, CDR2 YSYEKL. This CDR3 reads CASSQAGHGRDTQYF. The CDR3 bases are TGCGCCAGCAGCCAAGCTGGGCATGGTAGGGATACGCAGTATTTT.

This clonotype was found a few times. The rearrangement joins TRBV7-3 to TRBJ2-2; D is perhaps TRBD1 (6 bases). This CDR3 has 16 amino acids. Per germline, CDR1 SGHTA and CDR2 FQGTGA. V was clipped by 2 bases and J by 0 bases, with 10 bases between them. CDR3 sequence reads: CASSLSGTTNTGELFF. The CDR3 DNA is TGTGCCAGCAGCTTATCCGGGACAACGAACACCGGGGAGCTGTTTTTT.

The J gene is TRBJ1-4, the V gene TRBV5-1; D may be TRBD1 (6 bases). This CDR3 contains 14 residues. Trimming shortened V by 4 bases and J by 6 bases, and 13 bases separated the two germline ends. The germline CDR1 and CDR2 sequences are SGHRS and YFSETQ. The DNA of the CDR3 is TGCGCCAGCAGCCCGGGGGCGGAGTATGAAAAACTGTTTTTT. It specifies CASSPGAEYEKLFF. Supplemented by reference TRBV5-1 and TRBJ1-4, the full variable domain reads KAGVTQTPRYLIKTRGQQVTLSCSPISGHRSVSWYQQTPGQGLQFLFEYFSETQRNKGNFPGRFSGRQFSNSRSEMNVSTLELGDSALYLCASSPGAEYEKLFFGSGTQLSVL.